These T cell receptor beta chains were read from a single sample in a study of vaccination and CD4 T cells after COVID-19. These TCRs are of unknown antigen specificity. TCRdb analysed the PCR reads with MiXCR anew, one entry per CDR3 protein. In the table there are just under 20,000 distinct CDR3 sequences, 26% of which are singletons. Material: cultured CD4+ T cells from blood. These receptors came from a human donor with COVID-19. The CDR3 runs from the conserved cysteine through the conserved F or W. D genes are given only for firm matches. Where a row states a size, it is once, few, many or the class of an expanded clone; other rows omit it.

>TRBV19|NA|NA|TRBJ1-1
CASSIRQPGDTEAFF
TGTGCCAGTAGTATACGGCAACCTGGGGACACTGAAGCTTTCTTT
>TRBV28|TRBD1|NA|TRBJ1-5
CASSLIGGGDQPQHF
TGTGCCAGCAGTTTAATAGGGGGCGGGGATCAGCCCCAGCATTTT
>TRBV10-3|NA|few|TRBJ2-7
CAISEGPDGALYEQYF
TGTGCCATCAGTGAGGGTCCGGACGGGGCCCTCTACGAGCAGTACTTC
>TRBV7-2|TRBD2|few|TRBJ2-5
CASSRRSGGAGETQYF
TGTGCCAGCAGCAGACGGAGCGGGGGGGCCGGGGAGACCCAGTACTTC
>TRBV25-1|TRBD2|few|TRBJ2-7
CASSGREGTYEQYF
TGTGCCAGCAGTGGCCGGGAGGGGACCTACGAGCAGTACTTC
>TRBV6-1|TRBD1|few|TRBJ1-5
CAIARDRGYQPQHF
TGTGCCATTGCCCGGGACAGGGGTTATCAGCCCCAGCATTTT
>TRBV6-1|TRBD1|few|TRBJ1-2
CASRLGTGGIDGYTF
TGTGCCAGCAGACTCGGGACAGGGGGCATCGATGGCTACACCTTC
>TRBV20-1|NA|few|TRBJ2-5
CSASVGETQYF
TGCAGTGCTAGCGTGGGGGAGACCCAGTACTTC
>TRBV5-1|NA|NA|TRBJ2-2
CASSLSGNTGELFF
TGCGCCAGCAGCTTGTCCGGTAACACCGGGGAGCTGTTTTTT
>TRBV20-1|NA|NA|TRBJ1-4
CSASKAFRSNEKLFF
TGCAGTGCGAGTAAGGCATTCAGGTCAAATGAAAAACTGTTTTTT
>TRBV24-1|NA|NA|TRBJ2-2
CAASKNSNTGELFF
TGTGCCGCAAGTAAAAACTCGAACACCGGGGAGCTGTTTTTT
>TRBV9|TRBD1|NA|TRBJ2-5
CASSVEGQGETQYF
TGTGCCAGCAGCGTAGAAGGACAGGGAGAGACCCAGTACTTC
>TRBV20-1|NA|NA|TRBJ1-3
CSARDRRRGGTIYF
TGCAGTGCTAGAGATCGCAGGAGGGGGGGCACCATATATTTT
>TRBV10-2|NA|few|TRBJ1-4
CASSGSGAEKLFF
TGCGCCAGCAGTGGTTCCGGGGCTGAAAAACTGTTTTTT
>TRBV6-1|NA|NA|TRBJ2-7
CASSVWGYEQYF
TGTGCCAGCAGCGTCTGGGGTTACGAGCAGTACTTC
>TRBV19|NA|NA|TRBJ2-6
CASQLSGANVLTF
TGTGCCAGCCAACTGTCTGGGGCCAACGTCCTGACTTTC